These T cell receptor beta chains were read from a single sample in a study of T cell responses to AZD1222 COVID-19 vaccine. Produced via immunoSEQ multiplex PCR; TCRdb's table is partial and in-frame only. Here the sample spans about 150,000 clones, approximately 87% being singletons. The specimen was peripheral blood, collected on day 0 of MenACWY control vaccination. The receptors come from an adult in good health. CDR3s include the opening cysteine and the closing phenylalanine or tryptophan. A D gene is named only where the DNA matches it firmly. Clone size is stated in some rows and not others, as once, few, many or a class when expanded.

v_gene: TRBV19; d_gene: TRBD1; abundance: few; j_gene: TRBJ1-2; CDR3aa: CASSRFGQGNYGYTF; CDR3nt: TGTGCCAGTAGTAGGTTCGGACAGGGGAACTATGGCTACACCTTC
v_gene: TRBV27; d_gene: -; abundance: -; j_gene: TRBJ2-1; CDR3aa: CASRIREQTYNEQFF; CDR3nt: TGTGCCAGCAGGATCCGGGAACAAACCTACAATGAGCAGTTCTTC
v_gene: TRBV6-5; d_gene: -; abundance: -; j_gene: TRBJ1-1; CDR3aa: CASTPPGDTEAFF; CDR3nt: TGTGCCAGCACCCCCCCGGGGGACACTGAAGCTTTCTTT
v_gene: TRBV6-5; d_gene: TRBD1; abundance: -; j_gene: TRBJ1-2; CDR3aa: CASSLAGGSDYGYTF; CDR3nt: TGTGCCAGCAGCCTCGCAGGGGGCAGTGACTATGGCTACACCTTC
v_gene: TRBV27; d_gene: -; abundance: -; j_gene: TRBJ1-4; CDR3aa: CASRPSPGGEKLFF; CDR3nt: TGTGCCAGCAGGCCATCACCGGGAGGAGAAAAACTGTTTTTT
v_gene: TRBV7-9; d_gene: TRBD2; abundance: -; j_gene: TRBJ2-1; CDR3aa: CASSLASGGYNEQFF; CDR3nt: TGTGCCAGCAGCTTAGCTAGCGGGGGATACAATGAGCAGTTCTTC
v_gene: TRBV5-1; d_gene: TRBD1; abundance: once; j_gene: TRBJ1-5; CDR3aa: CASSLDGTGDNQPQHF; CDR3nt: TGCGCCAGCAGCTTGGATGGGACAGGGGACAATCAGCCCCAGCATTTT
v_gene: TRBV11-2; d_gene: -; abundance: few; j_gene: TRBJ1-3; CDR3aa: CASSLDGRHSGNTIYF; CDR3nt: TGTGCCAGCAGCTTAGATGGCAGACACTCTGGAAACACCATATATTTT
v_gene: TRBV11-1; d_gene: TRBD2; abundance: -; j_gene: TRBJ2-3; CDR3aa: CASSLPGRKGDTQYF; CDR3nt: TGTGCCAGCAGCTTACCCGGGAGGAAGGGAGATACGCAGTATTTT
v_gene: TRBV6-5; d_gene: -; abundance: -; j_gene: TRBJ2-7; CDR3aa: CASSYNGGMAYDEQYF; CDR3nt: TGTGCCAGCAGTTACAACGGCGGGATGGCCTACGATGAGCAGTACTTC